The clone carrying this T cell receptor beta chain appeared a few times. It was with 60 Vbeta and 13 Jbeta primers that the PCR ran. Sequenced by immunoSEQ multiplex PCR; TCRdb stores in-frame clones only, minus some. The table lists about 200,000 clones, around 75% of them singletons. Germline values: CDR1 KGHSY, CDR2 FQNENV. The CDR3 runs 14 residues. Trimming took 8 bases from V and 7 from J, leaving 20 bases between them. This sample stems from a study of cytomegalovirus exposure and HLA in healthy donors. The sequence was collected from a male donor in good health and CMV-seropositive. The specimen sequenced was PBMCs. The V and J genes are TRBV16 and TRBJ1-1, with TRBD1 as a possible D gene (5 bases). The CDR3 reads CASGPLGRGGEAFF. DNA of the CDR3: TGTGCCAGCGGACCTCTGGGCCGCGGGGGTGAAGCTTTCTTT.